The 14 T cell receptor beta chains below come from one sample, sequenced in a study of vaccination and CD4 T cells after COVID-19. Their target antigens are unknown. The Oncomine TCR Beta short-read assay sequenced DNA from cultured CD4+ T cells. TCRdb reanalysed the PCR reads using MiXCR and keeps one entry per CDR3 protein. Of some 20,000 distinct CDR3 sequences in the sample, approximately 27% were seen once. Treatment of the sample: approximately nine-day PBMC culture with coronavirus spike peptide pools or control peptides (ViraFEST assay). The specimen was cultured CD4+ T cells from blood. The source of these receptors is a human donor with COVID-19.

This clonotype was observed a handful of times. The J gene is TRBJ1-2, the V gene TRBV7-8, with 7 bases fitting TRBD1. This CDR3 region has 14 residues. The germline gives CDR1 SGHVS, CDR2 FQNEAQ. The junction had 6 bases not matched to a gene; V was cut back by 5 bases and J by 3 bases. The CDR3 bases are TGTGCCAGCAGCACGGGAGGGGGCTACTATGGCTACACCTTC. It is translated as CASSTGGGYYGYTF.

The chain links TRBV7-3 to TRBJ1-2, with D unclear. With 2 bases removed from V and 8 bases from J, the gap between germline ends came to 12 bases. Germline loops: CDR1 SGHTA, CDR2 FQGTGA. The CDR3 is 13 amino acids. The CDR3 sequence: CASSLGPDGGYTF. The CDR3 DNA reads TGTGCCAGCAGCTTAGGTCCAGATGGGGGCTACACCTTC.

In the case of this clonotype: The junction shows a germline mismatch at one end, possibly a read error. The chain combines TRBV2 with TRBJ2-7; D remains unclear. Per germline, CDR1 SNHLY and CDR2 FYNNEI. The CDR3 spans 9 residues. The CDR3 bases are TGTGCCGCCGGTACGGAGCAATACTTC. This translates into CAAGTEQYF.

This clonotype showed up just a few times. The CDR3 protein is CASSRELGYEQYF. CDR3 nucleotide sequence: TGTGCCAGCAGCCGGGAGCTGGGTTACGAGCAGTACTTC. The chain has TRBV6-1 and TRBJ2-7; TRBD2 might be the D (6 bases). Deletions cut 6 bases from V and 4 bases from J, with 13 bases between. CDR1 is MNHNS, CDR2 SASEGT, per germline. The CDR3 sequence is 13 residues long.

The chain recombines TRBV20-1 with TRBJ1-2; TRBD1 might be the D (6 bases). Germline V gene sequence: CDR1 DFQATT, CDR2 SNEGSKA (reference sequence). This CDR3 is built from 13 residues. Trimming shortened V by 7 bases and J by 1 base, and 13 bases separated the two germline ends. The chain's CDR3 is CSVSGGLNYGYTF. The DNA of the CDR3 is TGCAGTGTTAGTGGGGGGCTTAACTATGGCTACACCTTC.

This clonotype was observed a handful of times. This chain links TRBV6-1 with TRBJ1-3, with 8 bases lining up with TRBD1. The V gene's germline CDR1 is MNHNS and CDR2 SASEGT. With 1 base clipped from V and 0 bases from J, the junction kept 11 bases outside the gene matches. The CDR3 consists of 19 residues. The CDR3: CASSEGDRGEIFSGNTIYF. In DNA, the CDR3 is TGTGCCAGCAGTGAAGGTGACAGGGGCGAAATCTTCTCTGGAAACACCATATATTTT.

CDR3 bases: TGTGCCAGCCCTAGGGCAGATACGCAGTATTTT. It codes for CASPRADTQYF. V usage is TRBV27 and J usage is TRBJ2-3; unclear D gene. Germline V lookup: CDR1 MNHEY, CDR2 SMNVEV (reference sequence). Trimming stripped 8 bases from V and 4 bases from J, with 7 bases between. The CDR3 is 11 residues long.

V usage is TRBV20-1 and J usage is TRBJ2-5; D is uncertain. The CDR3 is 14 residues long. V was clipped by 3 bases and J by 5 bases, with 16 bases between them. The germline CDR1 and CDR2 sequences are DFQATT and SNEGSKA (reference sequence). The CDR3 is CSASLNWVLETQYF. The CDR3 nucleotides are TGCAGTGCTAGCCTGAACTGGGTTCTGGAGACCCAGTACTTC.

The chain combines TRBV20-1 with TRBJ2-7, with 7 bases fitting TRBD2. This CDR3 contains 14 residues. Germline CDR1 and CDR2: DFQATT and SNEGSKA (reference sequence). J gave up 3 bases and V 4 bases, and 9 bases lay outside the gene matches. In nucleotides, the CDR3 is TGCAGTGCTATACCGAGTGGGGGGGTCTACGAGCAGTACTTC. It translates to CSAIPSGGVYEQYF.

The rearrangement uses TRBV20-1 and TRBJ2-7; possibly TRBD1 for D (6 bases). Trimming left V 3 bases short and J 7 bases short, with 13 bases between. Germline-derived CDR1 and CDR2 are DFQATT and SNEGSKA (reference sequence). The CDR3 runs to 12 residues. The CDR3 nucleotides read TGCAGTGCTAGGAACAGGGCTGGTGAGCAGTACTTC. It yields the protein CSARNRAGEQYF.

The V call is TRBV11-3, the J call TRBJ2-2; D may match TRBD1 or TRBD2 (5 bases each). Trimming removed 5 bases at V and 5 bases at J, with 21 bases between. The germline gives CDR1 SGHNT, CDR2 YENEEA. The CDR3 length is 17 residues. This chain's CDR3 is CASSAQTGASGTGELFF. The DNA for the CDR3 is TGTGCCAGCAGCGCCCAGACCGGGGCCTCGGGGACCGGGGAGCTGTTTTTT.

The chain uses TRBV11-2 and TRBJ2-6; D might be TRBD2 (5 bases). The V and J ends lost 7 bases and 1 base respectively, with 8 bases between them. Germline CDR1 and CDR2: SGHAT and FQNNGV. The CDR3 extends over 14 amino acids. CDR3 bases: TGTGCCAGCAACGGACTGTCTGGGGCCAACGTCCTGACTTTC. Protein sequence: CASNGLSGANVLTF.

The chain has TRBV7-8 and TRBJ2-2; 8 nucleotides agree with TRBD1. The CDR3 consists of 18 residues. With V trimmed by 2 bases and J by 1 base, 9 bases remained unmatched. CDR1 SGHVS and CDR2 FQNEAQ come from the germline V gene. CDR3 in amino acids: CASSLSGRGTGNTGELFF. The DNA for the CDR3 is TGTGCCAGCAGCTTATCCGGGAGAGGGACAGGGAACACCGGGGAGCTGTTTTTT. The full variable domain, rest sourced from reference TRBV7-8 and TRBJ2-2, is GAGVSQSPRYKVAKRGQDVALRCDPISGHVSLFWYQQALGQGPEFLTYFQNEAQLDKSGLPSDRFFAERPEGSVSTLKIQRTQQEDSAVYLCASSLSGRGTGNTGELFFGEGSRLTVL.

This clonotype was detected only a few times. The chain combines TRBV19 with TRBJ1-2, with 8 bases fitting TRBD1. This CDR3 has 15 amino acids. V dropped 3 bases and J dropped 7; count of bases not matched to a gene: 10. CDR1 and CDR2 from the germline V gene are LNHDA and SQIVND (reference sequence). This chain's CDR3 is CASSIRTGRLTGYTF. CDR3 nucleotide sequence: TGTGCCAGTAGTATCCGGACAGGGCGTTTGACTGGCTACACCTTC.